Listed here are 21 T cell receptor beta chains from one sample, sequenced in a study of T cell repertoires in cytomegalovirus infection. The antigens of these receptors remain unknown. TCRdb reanalysed the reads using MiXCR and keeps one entry per CDR3 protein. The sample shows around 78,000 distinct CDR3 sequences, 20% to 30% of them seen only once. The specimen comprised CD8+ T cells from cultured PBMCs, sampled from culture after CMV antigen stimulation. The receptors derive from a human donor in good health (CMV status not recorded). Some clones in this sample may be carry-over from other donors' samples.

The rearrangement links TRBV28 to TRBJ1-6; D is perhaps TRBD1 (5 bases). Germline CDR1 MDHEN, CDR2 SYDVKM. Trimming removed 6 bases from V and 7 bases from J, with 7 bases in between. This CDR3 has 12 amino acids. The CDR3 DNA is TGTGCCAGCAGGAGACAGAATTCACCCCTCCACTTT. Translating it yields CASRRQNSPLHF. The full variable domain, in which reference TRBV28 and TRBJ1-6 provide the parts outside the CDR3, is DVKVTQSSRYLVKRTGEKVFLECVQDMDHENMFWYRQDPGLGLRLIYFSYDVKMKEKGDIPEGYSVSREKKERFSLILESASTNQTSMYLCASRRQNSPLHFGNGTRLTVT.

The chain joins TRBV7-9 to TRBJ1-2; the match to TRBD1 covers 12 bases. Germline values: CDR1 SEHNR, CDR2 FQNEAQ (reference sequence). The V and J ends lost 6 bases and 8 bases, in that order; junction bases with no gene match: 10. The CDR3 loop spans 15 amino acids. The CDR3 DNA is TGTGCCAGCAGTTTCCCCCGGGACAGGGGGCAAGGCTACACCTTC. Translation gives CASSFPRDRGQGYTF.

The V call is TRBV6-6, the J call TRBJ2-7; D may be TRBD1 (6 bases). The CDR3 has 14 residues. Germline CDR1 reads MNHNY; CDR2 reads SVGAGI (reference sequence). The ends were cut back, 7 bases at V and 6 bases at J, with 19 bases in the middle. Here the CDR3 DNA reads TGTGCCAGCACGGGCCAGGGGTTCTTCGCCGAGCAGTACTTC. Translating it yields CASTGQGFFAEQYF.

There are many counts of this clonotype. The chain combines TRBV20-1 with TRBJ1-1; D call uncertain. V gave up 0 bases and J gave up 5 bases, with 10 bases separating them. The CDR3 is made up of 13 amino acids. The germline V gene encodes CDR1 DFQATT and CDR2 SNEGSKA (reference sequence). This CDR3 reads CSAREIRRTEAFF. For the CDR3, the DNA is TGCAGTGCTAGAGAAATACGGAGGACTGAAGCTTTCTTT.

This clonotype was picked up many times. The rearrangement uses TRBV7-9 and TRBJ2-1; no clear D. V was shortened by 5 bases and J by 8 bases, with 16 bases between the two germline ends. This CDR3 has 14 residues. CDR1 is SEHNR, CDR2 FQNEAQ, per germline (reference sequence). In DNA, the CDR3 is TGTGCCAGCAGCCATCCCCGCCGGGTGGATGAGCAGTTCTTC. Translated: CASSHPRRVDEQFF.

This clonotype has just a few counts. A junction end diverges from the germline sequence, so it may reflect a read error. CDR3: CSVEDSYNEQFF. The CDR3 DNA is TGCAGCGTAGAAGACTCCTACAATGAGCAGTTCTTC. This sequence joins TRBV29-1 and TRBJ2-1; D ambiguous. Germline V lookup: CDR1 SQVTM, CDR2 ANQGSEA. The CDR3 has 12 residues.

Only a few counts were recorded for this clonotype. The chain joins TRBV12-5 to TRBJ2-7; weak D call: TRBD1 (6 bases). CDR3 size: 16 residues. The V gene lost 6 bases and the J gene lost 0 bases, with 18 bases spanning the gap. CDR1 and CDR2 from the germline V gene are LGHNT and FRNRAP. The CDR3 loop reads CASGRADSDPSYEQYF. The DNA of the CDR3 is TGTGCTAGTGGCCGGGCGGACAGTGATCCCTCCTACGAGCAGTACTTC.

This clonotype was seen repeatedly, ten times or more. CDR3 amino acids: CASIQAVANYGYTF. The CDR3, as DNA: TGTGCCAGCATTCAGGCCGTAGCTAACTATGGCTACACCTTC. The chain carries TRBV6-1 and TRBJ1-2; D not certain. The V gene's germline CDR1 is MNHNS and CDR2 SASEGT. The ends were cut back, 7 bases at V and 0 bases at J, with 12 bases in the middle. This CDR3 comprises 14 residues.

This clonotype was detected a few times. J is TRBJ2-5 and V is TRBV2; 12 bases fit TRBD2. The germline CDR1 and CDR2 sequences are SNHLY and FYNNEI. This CDR3 has 18 residues. V dropped 2 bases and J dropped 5; count of bases not matched to a gene: 12. The CDR3 protein is CASSEPPRLAGVEETQYF. In DNA, the CDR3 is TGTGCCAGCAGTGAACCCCCGCGACTAGCGGGAGTAGAGGAGACCCAGTACTTC.

The rearrangement links TRBV25-1 to TRBJ1-5; tentative D call: TRBD1 (5 bases). The V end was cut by 4 bases, the J end by 7 bases, with 14 bases between. From germline, CDR1 is MGHDK and CDR2 SYGVNS. The CDR3 totals 14 residues. CDR3 in DNA: TGTGCCAGCAGTGTAACCGGGGCGGGACAGCCCCAGCATTTT. It is translated as CASSVTGAGQPQHF.

In DNA form, the CDR3 reads TGCGCCAGCAGCGAACTAGCGGGGGAAAGCTCTGGGGCCAACGTCCTGACTTTC. Its translation: CASSELAGESSGANVLTF. The rearrangement uses TRBV4-1 and TRBJ2-6; 11 bases map to TRBD2. Germline V lookup: CDR1 MGHRA, CDR2 YSYEKL. This CDR3 spans 18 amino acids. V lost 5 bases and J lost 0; bases outside the gene matches: 6.

This sequence joins TRBV6-2 or TRBV6-3 and TRBJ2-1, with 7 bases lining up with TRBD1. This CDR3 region has 12 residues. V gave up 5 bases and J gave up 15 bases; unmatched junction bases: 10. The germline CDR1 and CDR2 sequences are MNHEY and SVGEGT. The CDR3: CASSEQGPWAFF. The CDR3, as DNA: TGTGCCAGCAGTGAACAGGGGCCCTGGGCGTTCTTC.

The sample holds many counts of this clonotype. The chain recombines TRBV12-3 or TRBV12-4 with TRBJ2-6; maybe TRBD1 (6 bases). The CDR3 loop spans 16 amino acids. V was trimmed by 10 bases and J by 2 bases, leaving 18 bases between them. The chain's CDR3 is CATLQGRSAGANVLTF. The CDR3 DNA reads as TGTGCCACCTTACAGGGAAGGAGCGCTGGGGCCAACGTCCTGACTTTC.

This chain joins TRBV27 and TRBJ1-1, with no clear D. The V gene's germline CDR1 is MNHEY and CDR2 SMNVEV (reference sequence). The length of the CDR3 is 14 residues. V gave up 4 bases and J gave up 0 bases, with 9 bases separating them. The CDR3 DNA is TGTGCCAGCAGTTCCCAAGCCATGAACACTGAAGCTTTCTTT. The encoded protein is CASSSQAMNTEAFF.

The chain links TRBV28 to TRBJ1-1; TRBD1 aligns across 7 bases. Germline V gives CDR1 MDHEN, CDR2 SYDVKM. V was pared by 6 bases and J by 4 bases, with 5 bases of the junction left unmatched. The CDR3 contains 13 residues. The CDR3 reads CASSRGASTEAFF. CDR3 bases: TGTGCCAGCAGCAGGGGGGCGAGCACTGAAGCTTTCTTT.

This clonotype has just a few counts. CDR3 sequence: CASSPSGTGWTEAFF. The CDR3 DNA reads as TGTGCCAGCAGCCCATCCGGGACAGGGTGGACTGAAGCTTTCTTT. The V and J genes are TRBV11-2 and TRBJ1-1; the match to TRBD1 covers 9 bases. The CDR3 has 15 residues. Trimming cost V 5 bases and J 5 bases; bases outside gene matches: 9. Per the germline V gene, CDR1 is SGHAT and CDR2 is FQNNGV.

This clonotype was picked up a small number of times. The genes are TRBV6-5 and TRBJ1-2; 12 nucleotides agree with TRBD1. The length of the CDR3 is 15 residues. V lost 7 bases, J lost 8 bases, and 11 bases stayed unmatched. Germline CDR1 MNHEY, CDR2 SVGAGI. The DNA of the CDR3 is TGTGCCAGCACTTTGGGGACAGGGGGCGCCTCGGGCTACACCTTC. As protein: CASTLGTGGASGYTF.

In this sample, this clonotype turned up many times. The CDR3 bases are TGTGCCAGCAGCTTCGGGACAGGCGCCCACCAGTACTTC. This translates into CASSFGTGAHQYF. The chain uses TRBV7-3 and TRBJ2-7, with 8 bases lining up with TRBD1. This CDR3 comprises 13 residues. V lost 3 bases and J lost 10; bases outside the gene matches: 8. In germline, CDR1 is SGHTA, CDR2 FQGTGA.

This clonotype was counted many times. The V gene is TRBV6-6, the J gene TRBJ1-3; no clear D. Trimming left V 5 bases short and J 1 base short, with 21 bases between. CDR3 length: 18 amino acids. Germline V gives CDR1 MNHNY, CDR2 SVGAGI (reference sequence). The CDR3 region is CASSRSVPKEGSGNTIYF. CDR3 nucleotide sequence: TGTGCCAGCAGTCGGTCCGTGCCCAAAGAAGGTTCTGGAAACACCATATATTTT.

This clonotype has a count of ten or more. The chain couples TRBV7-2 to TRBJ2-5; D assignment may be TRBD1 or TRBD2 (5 bases each). The CDR3 is made up of 14 amino acids. V shed 5 bases and J shed 0 bases, with 10 bases lying between them. Germline CDR1 SGHTA, CDR2 FQGNSA. The CDR3 protein is CASSPGTNQETQYF. CDR3 in DNA: TGTGCCAGCAGCCCCGGGACGAACCAAGAGACCCAGTACTTC.

The rearrangement joins TRBV27 to TRBJ2-2; no clear D. V was cut by 5 bases and J by 1 base, with 11 bases left in between. The CDR3 has 15 amino acids. Germline CDR1 and CDR2: MNHEY and SMNVEV (reference sequence). In nucleotides, the CDR3 is TGTGCCAGCAGTCCGGTTCAGGTGAACACCGGGGAGCTGTTTTTT. Translated: CASSPVQVNTGELFF.